A single sample gave rise to the 8 T cell receptor beta chains below, sequenced in a study of shared clonotypes between healthy human individuals. Some clones are missing from TCRdb's copy, which holds only in-frame ones; the method was immunoSEQ multiplex PCR. The table includes about 1.1 million clones, approximately 80% detected once. Material for sequencing was memory CD4+ T cells from PBMCs. Indicated subset: CD45RA-negative fraction. The origin of the receptors is a man between 18 and 29 years old in good health. Some clones in this sample may be carry-over from other donors' samples.

The DNA of the CDR3 is TGCAGCGTTCACGGGATGCGGACAGGGGGTATCGAGCAGTACTTC. Protein: CSVHGMRTGGIEQYF. The chain employs TRBV29-1 and TRBJ2-7; 10 nucleotides agree with TRBD1. Germline V gene lookup returns CDR1 SQVTM and CDR2 ANQGSEA. The trim removed 5 bases at V and 6 bases at J, leaving 13 bases unmatched. This CDR3 region has 15 residues.

The chain recombines TRBV5-1 with TRBJ2-7, with D possibly matching TRBD2 (6 bases). The CDR3 runs 16 residues. V was trimmed by 0 bases and J by 4 bases, leaving 17 bases between them. Germline CDR1 and CDR2: SGHRS and YFSETQ. The CDR3 region is CASSLVVGTVIYEQYF. The CDR3 region has the DNA TGCGCCAGCAGCTTGGTAGTCGGGACTGTCATTTACGAGCAGTACTTC.

This clone was counted a few times. Here the CDR3 DNA reads TGTGCCAGCAGCTCATATAGCGGGGGTAGCACAGATACGCAGTATTTT. This codes for CASSSYSGGSTDTQYF. The chain uses TRBV7-3 and TRBJ2-3, with 9 bases lining up with TRBD2. Trimming removed 4 bases from V and 0 bases from J; junction bases left unmatched: 5. Looked up from germline, CDR1 is SGHTA and CDR2 is FQGTGA. This CDR3 has 16 amino acids.

J is TRBJ2-3 and V is TRBV7-8; the D gene is possibly TRBD2 (5 bases). Between the trimmed V and J ends, which lost 4 bases and 1 base, there was a span of 15 bases. The germline V gene encodes CDR1 SGHVS and CDR2 FQNEAQ. This CDR3 spans 16 amino acids. CDR3 in amino acids: CASSWEPSRGTDTQYF. The DNA of the CDR3 is TGTGCCAGCAGCTGGGAGCCGTCTCGAGGCACAGATACGCAGTATTTT.

This chain links TRBV4-2 with TRBJ2-7; 8 nucleotides agree with TRBD2. J gave up 1 base and V 2 bases, and 7 bases lay outside the gene matches. CDR1 is LGHNA, CDR2 YNFKEQ, per germline. CDR3 length equals 16 residues. The DNA for the CDR3 is TGTGCCAGCAGCCAAACAACTAGCGGACAGTCCTACGAGCAGTACTTC. As protein: CASSQTTSGQSYEQYF.

In its sample, this clone was seen once. This chain uses TRBV12-5 with TRBJ2-2; D is unresolved. CDR1 is LGHNT and CDR2 is FRNRAP in the germline V gene. The CDR3 has 13 amino acids. Trimming cost V 4 bases and J 6 bases, with 9 bases left between them. The CDR3 loop is CASGSDPAGELFF. The CDR3 DNA is TGTGCTAGTGGTTCCGACCCCGCCGGGGAGCTGTTTTTT.

V gene TRBV18 combines with J gene TRBJ2-4; no clear D gene. The CDR3 has 15 amino acids. CDR1 is KGHSH and CDR2 is LQKENI in the germline V gene. Deletions cut 0 bases from V and 0 bases from J, with 6 bases between. This CDR3 is CASSPPSLAKNIQYF. CDR3 in DNA: TGTGCCAGCTCACCACCGAGCCTAGCCAAAAACATTCAGTACTTC.

The chain couples TRBV9 to TRBJ2-6; 7 bases fit TRBD2. This CDR3 is 17 amino acids long. From germline, CDR1 is SGDLS and CDR2 YYNGEE. The J segment lost 1 base and the V segment lost 0 bases, leaving 4 bases of the junction unmatched. The CDR3 loop reads CASSVAGTTSGANVLTF. In nucleotides, the CDR3 is TGTGCCAGCAGCGTAGCGGGGACTACTTCTGGGGCCAACGTCCTGACTTTC.